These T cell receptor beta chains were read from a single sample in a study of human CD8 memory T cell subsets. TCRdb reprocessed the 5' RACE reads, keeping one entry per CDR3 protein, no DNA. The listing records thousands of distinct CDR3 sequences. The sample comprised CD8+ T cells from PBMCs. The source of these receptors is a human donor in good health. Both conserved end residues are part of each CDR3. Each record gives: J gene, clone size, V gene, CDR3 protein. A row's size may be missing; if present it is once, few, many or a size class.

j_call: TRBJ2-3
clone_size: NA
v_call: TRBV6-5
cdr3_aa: CASSYTSGRNTQYF

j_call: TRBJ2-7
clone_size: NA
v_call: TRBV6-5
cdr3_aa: CASSQTSPGAVYEQYF

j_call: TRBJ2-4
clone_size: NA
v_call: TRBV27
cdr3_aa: CASSLRGPPGQGANIQYF

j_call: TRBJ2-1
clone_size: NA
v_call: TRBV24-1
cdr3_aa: CATSDTGGFNEQFF

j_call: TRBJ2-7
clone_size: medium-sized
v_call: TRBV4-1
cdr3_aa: CASSPGQGADYEQYF

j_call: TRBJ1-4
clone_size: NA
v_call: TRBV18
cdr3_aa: CASSPLRDREGKLFF

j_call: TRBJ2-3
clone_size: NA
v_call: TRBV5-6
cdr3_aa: CASSLPTSDTQYF

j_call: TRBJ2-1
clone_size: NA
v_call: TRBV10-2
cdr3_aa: CASSLGAGTTTDEQFF

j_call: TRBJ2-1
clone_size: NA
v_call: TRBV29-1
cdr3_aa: CSVEDMGGNEQFF

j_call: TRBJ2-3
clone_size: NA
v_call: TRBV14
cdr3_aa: CASSQEVSFTDTQYF

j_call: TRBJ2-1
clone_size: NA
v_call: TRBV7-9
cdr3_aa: CASSLGWGENNEQFF

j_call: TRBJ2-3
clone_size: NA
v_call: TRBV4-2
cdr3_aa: CASSQPPGTTDTQYF

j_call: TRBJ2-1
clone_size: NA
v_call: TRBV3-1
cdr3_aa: CASSQVWGAFNEQFF

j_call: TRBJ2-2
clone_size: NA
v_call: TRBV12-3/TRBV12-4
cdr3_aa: CASSLILALNTGELFF

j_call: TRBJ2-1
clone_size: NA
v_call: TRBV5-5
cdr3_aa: CASSLEDVEQFF

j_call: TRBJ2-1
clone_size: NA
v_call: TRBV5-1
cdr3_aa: CASSTTSGSSHEQFF

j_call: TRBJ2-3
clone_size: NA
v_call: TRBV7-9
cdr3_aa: CASSLDNTDTQYF

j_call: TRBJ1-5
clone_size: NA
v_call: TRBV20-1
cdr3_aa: CSARDLQGPSNQPQHF

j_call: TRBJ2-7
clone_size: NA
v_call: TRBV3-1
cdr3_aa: CASSQGISYEQYF

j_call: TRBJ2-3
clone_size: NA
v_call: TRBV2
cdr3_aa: CASSDMGTDTQYF

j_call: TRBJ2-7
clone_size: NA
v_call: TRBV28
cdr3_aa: CASSPTSGGSYEQYF

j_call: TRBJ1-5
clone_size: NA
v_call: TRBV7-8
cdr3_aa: CASSPPPDANQPQHF

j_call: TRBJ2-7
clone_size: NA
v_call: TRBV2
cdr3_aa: CASSEVGLAYEQYF

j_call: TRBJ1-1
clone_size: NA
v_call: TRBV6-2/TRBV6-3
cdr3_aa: CASSERVAGWEAFF

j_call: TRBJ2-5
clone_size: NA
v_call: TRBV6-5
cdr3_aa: CASSYSGTGRETQYF

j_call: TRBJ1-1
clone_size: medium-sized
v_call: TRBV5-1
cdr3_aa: CASSLEGWGTEAFF

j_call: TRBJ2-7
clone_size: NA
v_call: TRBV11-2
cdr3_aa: CASSLEVGSSYEQYF

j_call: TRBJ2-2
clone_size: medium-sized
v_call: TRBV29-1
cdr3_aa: CSVEDDQRGTGELFF

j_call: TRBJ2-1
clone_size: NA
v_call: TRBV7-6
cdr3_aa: CASSRLAGIGNEQFF

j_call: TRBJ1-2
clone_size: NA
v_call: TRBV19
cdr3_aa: CASSIGGGDGYTF

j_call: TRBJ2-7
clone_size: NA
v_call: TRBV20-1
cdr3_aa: CSARGLSGDSPYEQYF

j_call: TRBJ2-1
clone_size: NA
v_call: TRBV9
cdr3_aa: CASTPRQGSSYNEQFF

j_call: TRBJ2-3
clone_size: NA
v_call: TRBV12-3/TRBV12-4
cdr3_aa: CASRDFASTDTQYF

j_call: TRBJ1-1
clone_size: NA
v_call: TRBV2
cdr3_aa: CASSEASDTEAFF

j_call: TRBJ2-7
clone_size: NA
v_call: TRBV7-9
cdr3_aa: CASSPPGPIPSYEQYF

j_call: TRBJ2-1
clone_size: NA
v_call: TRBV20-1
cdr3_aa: CSATQDLSSYNEQFF

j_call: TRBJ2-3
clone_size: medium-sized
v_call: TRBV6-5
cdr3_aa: CASSSLSSGGPKDTQYF

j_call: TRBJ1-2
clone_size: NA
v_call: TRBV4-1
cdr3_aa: CASSQEPGYYGYTF

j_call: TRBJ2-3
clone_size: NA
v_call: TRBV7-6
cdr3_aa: CASSSGDFGTQYF

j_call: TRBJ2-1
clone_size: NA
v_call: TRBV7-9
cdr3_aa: CASSFGKNEQFF

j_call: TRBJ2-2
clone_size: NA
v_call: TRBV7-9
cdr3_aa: CASSPRLAGEFRGTGELFF

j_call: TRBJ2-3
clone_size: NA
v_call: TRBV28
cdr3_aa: CASRPGLAVSLVDTQYF

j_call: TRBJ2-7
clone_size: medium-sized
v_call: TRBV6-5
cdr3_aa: CASSYSGQSSSYEQYF

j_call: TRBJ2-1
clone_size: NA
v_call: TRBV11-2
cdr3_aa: CASSGRIWRENNEQFF

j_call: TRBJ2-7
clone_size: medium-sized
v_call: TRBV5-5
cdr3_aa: CASSHLAGGSYEQYF

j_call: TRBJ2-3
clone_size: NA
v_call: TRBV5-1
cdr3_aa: CASSVYGTGSGNTQYF

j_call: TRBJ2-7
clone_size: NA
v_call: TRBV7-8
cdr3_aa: CASSFVTDEQYF

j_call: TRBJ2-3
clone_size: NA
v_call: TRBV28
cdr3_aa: CASSYTRGADTQYF

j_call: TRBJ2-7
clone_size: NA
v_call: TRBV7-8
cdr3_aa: CASSRSTGQGHNEQYF

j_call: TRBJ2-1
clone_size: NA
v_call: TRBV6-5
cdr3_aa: CASSYSLAGEGEQFF

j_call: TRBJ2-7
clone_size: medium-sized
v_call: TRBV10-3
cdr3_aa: CAISEQQGGGDEQYF

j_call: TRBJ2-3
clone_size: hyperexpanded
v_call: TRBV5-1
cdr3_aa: CASSLGSYSRTDTQYF

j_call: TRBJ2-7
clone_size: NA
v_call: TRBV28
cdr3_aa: CVTSPARWDRYEQYF

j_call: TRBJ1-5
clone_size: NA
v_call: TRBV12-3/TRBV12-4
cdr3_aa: CASSASDRGRLEPQHF

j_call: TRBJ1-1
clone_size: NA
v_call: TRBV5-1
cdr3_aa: CASSESDNTEAFF

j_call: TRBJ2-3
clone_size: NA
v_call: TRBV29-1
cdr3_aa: CSAGLAGGTDTQYF

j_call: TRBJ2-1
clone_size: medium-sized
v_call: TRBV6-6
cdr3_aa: CASTRSSYNEQFF

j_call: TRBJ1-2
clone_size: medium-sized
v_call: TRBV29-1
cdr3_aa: CSVPGQFGYTF